The rows below give T cell receptor beta chains drawn from one sample of a study of blood T cells in healthy people across ages. TCRdb analysed the 5' RACE reads with MiXCR anew, one entry per CDR3 protein. The profile covers around 1,800,000 distinct CDR3 sequences, with 35% to 50% appearing a single time and 20% to 25% taken by the ten largest. Sequencing was done on a sample of blood. These receptors all come from a human donor in good health. Each CDR3 is given with its conserved first and last residue. The D gene is left open where the match is weak. Some rows have no size entry. The others give once, few or many, or a class for an expanded clone.

>many|TRBV7-3|TRBJ2-1|.
CASSLEYAYNEQFF
TGTGCCAGCAGCCTAGAGTACGCCTACAATGAGCAGTTCTTC
>.|TRBV7-3|TRBJ2-3|.
CASSLLAGSGTDMQYF
TGTGCCAGCAGCTTACTCGCGGGGAGCGGCACAGATATGCAGTATTTT
>.|TRBV24-1|TRBJ1-2|.
CATSDPPPRDGYTF
TGTGCCACCAGTGATCCCCCGCCCAGGGATGGCTACACCTTC
>few|TRBV6-2/TRBV6-3|TRBJ2-3|.
CASSYISGDTQYF
TGTGCCAGCAGTTATATTTCGGGGGATACGCAGTATTTT
>.|TRBV4-3|TRBJ2-4|TRBD2
CASSQDGLAGSIQYF
TGCGCCAGCAGCCAAGACGGACTAGCGGGTTCGATTCAGTACTTC
>.|TRBV7-6|TRBJ1-1|.
CASSLAGEGQNTEAFF
TGTGCCAGCAGCTTAGCGGGCGAGGGCCAAAACACTGAAGCTTTCTTT
>few|TRBV5-1|TRBJ2-3|.
CASSPRQGMDTQYF
TGCGCCAGCAGCCCGAGGCAGGGGATGGATACGCAGTATTTT
>.|TRBV20-1|TRBJ2-1|TRBD2
CSARDEGRGGGLYNEQFF
TGCAGTGCTAGAGATGAAGGTAGAGGCGGGGGGTTATACAATGAGCAGTTCTTC
>.|TRBV4-3|TRBJ2-5|TRBD1
CASSQAGQERIYGQYF
TGCGCCAGCAGCCAAGCGGGACAGGAGAGGATTTACGGGCAGTACTTC
>.|TRBV6-5|TRBJ1-1|.
CASSYYGQERAAFF
TGTGCCAGCAGTTACTACGGACAAGAGAGGGCGGCTTTCTTT
>few|TRBV9|TRBJ2-1|.
CASSRRGLTGNEQFF
TGTGCCAGCAGTCGTAGGGGGTTGACGGGGAATGAGCAGTTCTTC
>.|TRBV20-1|TRBJ1-5|.
CSANEVSNQPQHF
TGCAGTGCCAACGAAGTGAGCAATCAGCCCCAGCATTTT
>.|TRBV20-1|TRBJ1-4|.
CSAILGQGDEKLFF
TGCAGTGCTATCCTGGGGCAGGGTGATGAAAAACTGTTTTTT
>many|TRBV29-1|TRBJ2-6|TRBD2
CSVSGARPGPSGANVLTF
TGCAGCGTTAGCGGGGCGAGGCCAGGGCCCTCTGGGGCCAACGTCCTGACTTTC
>.|TRBV27|TRBJ2-1|TRBD1
CASSVTPGQGVNEQFF
TGTGCCAGCAGTGTAACGCCGGGACAGGGGGTCAATGAGCAGTTCTTC
>.|TRBV9|TRBJ2-5|.
CASSVDIEETQYF
TGTGCCAGCAGCGTAGATATCGAGGAGACCCAGTACTTC
>few|TRBV4-1|TRBJ2-5|.
CASSQDPWGGETQYF
TGCGCCAGCAGCCAAGATCCTTGGGGAGGTGAGACCCAGTACTTC
>.|TRBV5-1|TRBJ1-1|.
CASSRRANQMWNTEAFF
TGCGCCAGCAGCCGGAGGGCAAATCAGATGTGGAACACTGAAGCTTTCTTT
>few|TRBV4-2|TRBJ2-5|.
CASSQEQQETQYF
TGTGCCAGCAGCCAAGAACAGCAAGAGACCCAGTACTTC
>.|TRBV29-1|TRBJ2-5|TRBD2
CSVAPAGRGETQYF
TGCAGCGTGGCCCCAGCGGGGAGGGGAGAGACCCAGTACTTC